Listed below are T cell receptor beta chains from one sample, sequenced in a study of blood T cell repertoires in COVID-19. Generated by immunoSEQ multiplex PCR, the TCRdb table keeps only in-frame clones and is missing some. The table shows about 210,000 clones, with 80% occurring only once. The material sequenced was peripheral blood. These receptors originate from a human donor in a cohort sampled during active COVID-19. Both conserved end residues are part of each CDR3. The D gene is left open where the match is weak. Only part of the rows carry a size: once, few, many, or a class if the clone is expanded.

len	v_gene	j_gene	abundance	d_gene	CDR3aa	CDR3nt
13	TRBV2	TRBJ2-5	NA	NA	CALHSRTQETQYF	TGTGCGCTCCATAGTAGGACACAAGAGACCCAGTACTTC
15	TRBV5-1	TRBJ1-2	NA	NA	CASSLAVEGPYGYTF	TGCGCCAGCAGCTTGGCGGTGGAGGGTCCGTATGGCTACACCTTC
15	TRBV5-4	TRBJ1-2	few	NA	CASSLVGAGNYGYTF	TGTGCCAGCAGCTTGGTGGGGGCAGGAAACTATGGCTACACCTTC
15	TRBV7-2	TRBJ2-7	NA	NA	CASSLVPSGRSEQYF	TGTGCCAGCAGCTTAGTTCCGTCAGGGAGGTCCGAGCAGTACTTC
15	TRBV9	TRBJ1-6	NA	NA	CASSLGRQGNSPLHF	TGTGCCAGCAGCCTTGGCAGGCAGGGTAATTCACCCCTCCACTTT
15	TRBV9	TRBJ1-6	NA	NA	CASSPQGGRGSPLHF	TGTGCCAGCAGCCCCCAGGGAGGAAGGGGATCACCCCTCCACTTT
13	TRBV15	TRBJ1-1	NA	TRBD1	CAAGQGARTEAFF	TGTGCCGCCGGACAGGGGGCTCGCACTGAAGCTTTCTTT
16	TRBV7-9	TRBJ2-7	NA	TRBD1	CASSLVTGQASYEQYF	TGTGCCAGCAGCTTAGTAACGGGACAGGCCTCCTACGAGCAGTACTTC
16	TRBV5-4	TRBJ2-2	NA	TRBD1	CASSWDRGPETGELFF	TGTGCCAGCAGCTGGGACAGGGGGCCAGAGACCGGGGAGCTGTTTTTT
13	TRBV24-1	TRBJ1-2	NA	TRBD1	CATGTGGNYGYTF	TGTGCCACCGGGACAGGGGGAAACTATGGCTACACCTTC
15	TRBV5-4	TRBJ2-7	NA	NA	CASSLDREEGREQYF	TGTGCCAGCAGCTTAGATAGGGAGGAGGGCCGCGAGCAGTACTTC
15	TRBV5-1	TRBJ2-6	NA	TRBD1	CASSLGGTGANVLTF	TGCGCCAGCAGCCTAGGGGGCACTGGGGCCAACGTCCTGACTTTC
15	TRBV5-1	TRBJ2-7	few	TRBD2	CASSMGLAGTYEQYF	TGCGCCAGCAGCATGGGACTAGCGGGGACCTACGAGCAGTACTTC
13	TRBV5-1	TRBJ1-1	NA	TRBD1	CASRIDRGPEAFF	TGCGCCAGCAGGATAGACAGGGGGCCTGAAGCTTTCTTT
13	TRBV24-1	TRBJ2-3	NA	NA	CATSPESEISQYF	TGTGCCACCAGTCCCGAAAGTGAGATATCGCAGTATTTT
15	TRBV11-3	TRBJ2-1	NA	NA	CASSLATGRFNEQFF	TGTGCCAGCAGCTTAGCCACGGGAAGGTTCAATGAGCAGTTCTTC
13	TRBV5-5	TRBJ2-3	NA	NA	CASSIDWENTQYF	TGTGCCAGCAGCATAGACTGGGAGAATACGCAGTATTTT
14	TRBV15	TRBJ2-7	NA	NA	CATSVRGARYEQYF	TGTGCCACCAGCGTCAGGGGGGCGAGGTACGAGCAGTACTTC
15	TRBV19	TRBJ1-5	NA	NA	CASVGQRNSNQPQHF	TGTGCCAGTGTCGGACAGAGAAATAGCAATCAGCCCCAGCATTTT
13	TRBV18	TRBJ1-5	NA	NA	CASATGRDQPQHF	TGTGCCAGCGCAACGGGGAGGGATCAGCCCCAGCATTTT
13	TRBV18	TRBJ2-5	NA	NA	CASSPEGRETQYF	TGTGCCAGCTCACCGGAGGGTAGGGAGACCCAGTACTTC
11	TRBV11-3	TRBJ2-1	NA	NA	CASSLGGEQFF	TGTGCCAGCAGCTTGGGAGGTGAGCAGTTCTTC
14	TRBV15	TRBJ1-1	NA	NA	CATSRGQMNTEAFF	TGTGCCACCAGCAGAGGACAGATGAACACTGAAGCTTTCTTT
14	TRBV7-2	TRBJ1-5	NA	NA	CASSLGGFNQPQHF	TGTGCCAGCAGCTTAGGAGGGTTCAATCAGCCCCAGCATTTT
15	TRBV11-2	TRBJ2-1	NA	NA	CASSLGHGGTNEQFF	TGTGCCAGCAGCTTAGGACACGGAGGGACCAATGAGCAGTTCTTC
17	TRBV11-3	TRBJ2-3	NA	TRBD1	CASSLRTGTGGADTQYF	TGTGCCAGCAGCTTAAGGACCGGGACAGGAGGGGCAGATACGCAGTATTTT
14	TRBV7-9	TRBJ2-7	NA	TRBD1	CASSDPSRGPKQYF	TGTGCCAGCAGCGACCCGAGCAGGGGGCCGAAACAGTACTTC
15	TRBV6-4	TRBJ1-1	NA	NA	CASSDRLGGNTEAFF	TGTGCCAGCAGCGATAGACTGGGAGGGAACACTGAAGCTTTCTTT
17	TRBV7-9	TRBJ2-2	NA	NA	CASSLGGDYTYTGELFF	TGTGCCAGCAGCTTAGGTGGAGACTACACCTACACCGGGGAGCTGTTTTTT
13	TRBV5-1	TRBJ2-3	NA	NA	CASSDRYTDTQYF	TGCGCCAGCAGCGACAGGTACACAGATACGCAGTATTTT
14	TRBV5-1	TRBJ2-7	NA	TRBD1	CASSLTGTGREQYF	TGCGCCAGCAGCTTGACCGGGACAGGGAGAGAGCAGTACTTC
16	TRBV5-1	TRBJ2-3	once	NA	CASSLAGGAFADTQYF	TGCGCCAGCAGCTTGGCCGGTGGTGCGTTTGCAGATACGCAGTATTTT
11	TRBV29-1	TRBJ1-1	NA	NA	CSVEGHTEAFF	TGCAGCGTTGAGGGCCACACTGAAGCTTTCTTT
11	TRBV6-5	TRBJ2-5	NA	NA	CASTGGETQYF	TGTGCCAGCACCGGTGGAGAGACCCAGTACTTC
14	TRBV19	TRBJ2-1	NA	NA	CASSITLAPREQFF	TGTGCCAGTAGTATCACCCTAGCTCCGCGTGAGCAGTTCTTC
13	TRBV20-1	TRBJ2-3	NA	TRBD1	CSASPGTGKGQYF	TGCAGTGCTAGTCCCGGGACAGGGAAGGGGCAGTATTTT
16	TRBV9	TRBJ2-1	NA	TRBD2	CASSVAGVSGGNEQFF	TGTGCCAGCAGCGTAGCTGGGGTATCGGGGGGCAATGAGCAGTTCTTC
13	TRBV19	TRBJ1-3	NA	NA	CASPTGSGNTIYF	TGTGCCAGTCCTACTGGTTCTGGAAACACCATATATTTT
13	TRBV29-1	TRBJ1-1	NA	NA	CSAGRRGRTEAFF	TGCAGCGCCGGAAGGAGGGGTCGGACTGAAGCTTTCTTT